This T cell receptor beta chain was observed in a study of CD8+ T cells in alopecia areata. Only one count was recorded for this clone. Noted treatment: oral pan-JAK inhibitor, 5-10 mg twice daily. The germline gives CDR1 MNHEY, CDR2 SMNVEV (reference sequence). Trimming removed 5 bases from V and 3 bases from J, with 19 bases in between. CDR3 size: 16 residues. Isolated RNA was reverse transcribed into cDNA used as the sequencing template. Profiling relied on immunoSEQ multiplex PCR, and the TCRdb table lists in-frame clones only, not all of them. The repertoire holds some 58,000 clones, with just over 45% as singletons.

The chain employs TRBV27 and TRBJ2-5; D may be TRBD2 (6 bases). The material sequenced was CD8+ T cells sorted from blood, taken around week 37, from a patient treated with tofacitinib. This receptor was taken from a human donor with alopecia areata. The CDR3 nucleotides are TGTGCCAGCAGTCCCCAACTCGAGACTAGAGAAGAGACCCAGTACTTC. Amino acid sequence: CASSPQLETREETQYF.